This entry lists 10 T cell receptor beta chains sequenced from one sample in a study of T-cell reconstitution after alpha-beta-depleted transplantation in children. Unique molecular identifiers were incorporated during preparation of the TCRbeta library. TCRdb independently ran MiXCR on the PCR reads; one entry per CDR3 protein. This sample has roughly 180,000 distinct CDR3 sequences, with 8.5% to 14% found just once. The sequencing here drew on PBMCs, taken before TCRalphabeta/CD19-depleted stem cell transplant. The source of these receptors is a boy younger than 10 with acute myeloid leukemia, due to receive a stem cell transplant.

This clonotype was detected ten times or more. This chain uses TRBV5-1 with TRBJ1-4; no clear D. The germline CDR1 and CDR2 sequences are SGHRS and YFSETQ. This CDR3 has 13 residues. V was pared by 0 bases and J by 8 bases, with 8 bases between. The CDR3 loop is CASSLEYGEKLFF. CDR3 in DNA: TGCGCCAGCAGCTTGGAGTACGGGGAAAAACTGTTTTTT.

This clonotype was seen repeatedly, ten times or more. Sequence at one end of the junction differs from germline and may be a read error. This chain joins TRBV6-5 and TRBJ2-1; maybe TRBD2 (6 bases). The CDR3 sequence is 15 residues long. The germline CDR1 and CDR2 sequences are MNHEY and SVGAGI. The CDR3 nucleotides read TGTGCCAGCAGTTATGTGCGGGAAGCCTATAATGAGCAGTTCTTC. Its protein is CASSYVREAYNEQFF.

This clonotype was picked up many times. The chain couples TRBV12-3 or TRBV12-4 to TRBJ2-3; D call uncertain. V lost 5 bases to trimming and J lost 0 bases, with 12 bases between them. The CDR3 extends over 15 amino acids. The CDR3 sequence: CASSDPKTSTDTQYF. CDR3 sequence (DNA): TGTGCCAGCAGTGACCCGAAAACTAGCACAGATACGCAGTATTTT.

The chain has TRBV7-9 and TRBJ1-3; D is unresolved. Looked up from germline, CDR1 is SEHNR and CDR2 is FQNEAQ (reference sequence). Trimming left V 4 bases short and J 0 bases short, with 16 bases between. CDR3 length: 17 amino acids. The CDR3 nucleotides are TGTGCCAGCAGCTCGACCAATGCCGGCTTCTCTGGAAACACCATATATTTT. This sequence encodes CASSSTNAGFSGNTIYF.

This clonotype was counted ten times or more. The rearrangement joins TRBV20-1 to TRBJ2-1, with D uncertain. This CDR3 has 12 amino acids. V dropped 0 bases and J dropped 5 bases, with 5 bases sitting between them. Germline V gene lookup returns CDR1 DFQATT and CDR2 SNEGSKA (reference sequence). The CDR3 protein is CSAREADNEQFF. CDR3 nucleotides: TGCAGTGCTAGAGAGGCGGACAATGAGCAGTTCTTC.

This clonotype was recorded at least ten times. The chain uses TRBV7-2 and TRBJ2-4, with D possibly TRBD2 on 6 matching bases. Trimming took 5 bases from V and 7 from J, leaving 15 bases between them. Germline CDR1 reads SGHTA; CDR2 reads FQGNSA. The CDR3 is 14 residues long. The CDR3 loop reads CASSPLPGVNIQYF. The CDR3 coding sequence is TGTGCCAGCAGCCCACTTCCGGGAGTGAACATTCAGTACTTC.

This clonotype was detected many times. The chain uses TRBV7-8 and TRBJ2-1, with D perhaps being TRBD1 or TRBD2 (5 bases each). CDR1 is SGHVS, CDR2 FQNEAQ, per germline. The CDR3 consists of 16 residues. V was shortened by 1 base and J by 0 bases, with 10 bases between the two germline ends. DNA for the CDR3: TGTGCCAGCAGCTTAGAGGCCGGGACCTCCTACAATGAGCAGTTCTTC. The encoded protein is CASSLEAGTSYNEQFF.

This clonotype was counted at least ten times. The rearrangement uses TRBV3-1 and TRBJ1-5, with D tentatively TRBD1 (5 bases). In germline, CDR1 is LGHDT, CDR2 YNNKEL (reference sequence). CDR3 size: 13 residues. V was cut by 2 bases and J by 4 bases, with 6 bases left in between. The CDR3 DNA reads as TGTGCCAGCAGCCAACAGGGTAATCAGCCCCAGCATTTT. Translated, it gives CASSQQGNQPQHF.

There are many counts of this clonotype. CDR3 DNA: TGTGCCAGCAGTCCAAGTCCGGGGGGGCGAGTCAATGAGCAGTTCTTC. Residues: CASSPSPGGRVNEQFF. The J gene is TRBJ2-1, the V gene TRBV12-3 or TRBV12-4; 8 nucleotides align to TRBD2. Trimming took 5 bases from V and 6 from J; bases not matched to a gene: 12. There are 16 residues in the CDR3.

This clonotype was recorded many times. This chain connects TRBV7-8 to TRBJ1-2; D ambiguous. The germline CDR1 and CDR2 sequences are SGHVS and FQNEAQ. CDR3 length: 14 residues. Trimming shortened V by 1 base and J by 5 bases, and 11 bases separated the two germline ends. The DNA for the CDR3 is TGTGCCAGCAGCTTAGGGCCAAATCAGTATGGCTACACCTTC. It specifies CASSLGPNQYGYTF.